A single sample is the source of the 3 T cell receptor beta chains below, sequenced in a study of shared T cell receptors in the human thymus. The table came from immunoSEQ multiplex PCR; TCRdb's copy has only in-frame clones and leaves some out. The sample has about 710,000 clones, 70% to 90% seen once. These data were also reused for a study on human thymus T cells.

Specimen: thymocytes. The receptor source for this set is a boy in the first two years of life with a congenital heart defect.

The chain has TRBV27 and TRBJ2-2; 7 nucleotides agree with TRBD1. The CDR3 totals 15 residues. Germline-derived CDR1 and CDR2 are MNHEY and SMNVEV (reference sequence). V lost 5 bases to trimming and J lost 5 bases; unmatched junction nucleotides: 8. In DNA, the CDR3 is TGTGCCAGCAGTACGACAGGGAAAACTACCGGGGAGCTGTTTTTT. It yields the protein CASSTTGKTTGELFF.

The chain has TRBV4-3 and TRBJ2-7; weak D call: TRBD1 (6 bases). V gave up 3 bases and J gave up 1 base, with 13 bases separating them. The germline gives CDR1 LGHNA, CDR2 YSLEER. The CDR3 loop spans 15 amino acids. The CDR3 reads CASSHMRGLSYEQYF. The CDR3 nucleotides are TGCGCCAGCAGCCATATGAGGGGGTTGTCCTACGAGCAGTACTTC.

The V gene is TRBV7-2, the J gene TRBJ1-4; 9 bases fit TRBD1. Germline V gene sequence: CDR1 SGHTA, CDR2 FQGNSA. This CDR3 spans 16 amino acids. V shed 0 bases and J 6 bases; nucleotides not matched to a gene: 5. CDR3 in amino acids: CASSLATGGEDEKLFF. The DNA of the CDR3 is TGTGCCAGCAGCTTAGCCACAGGGGGCGAGGATGAAAAACTGTTTTTT. The full variable domain, its missing parts supplied by reference TRBV7-2 and TRBJ1-4, is GAGVSQSPSNKVTEKGKDVELRCDPISGHTALYWYRQSLGQGLEFLIYFQGNSAPDKSGLPSDRFSAERTGGSVSTLTIQRTQQEDSAVYLCASSLATGGEDEKLFFGSGTQLSVL.